This T cell receptor (beta chain) was documented in a study of response to subunit inactivated influenza vaccine. Germline CDR1 is LGHNA and CDR2 is YSLEER. Trimming took 0 bases from V and 7 from J; bases not matched to a gene: 11. This CDR3 has 17 amino acids. This clonotype was observed a handful of times. TCRdb used MiXCR to reprocess the RT-PCR reads, holding one entry per CDR3 protein. Among more than 450,000 distinct CDR3 sequences, approximately 10% were seen once, and the ten largest hold more than 9.5%. This sample also appeared in a second study, on T cells expressing NK-cell markers. From that study: For TCR beta, cDNA was produced by 5'RACE template switching with UMIs. Repertoire data for TCR beta were derived from sorted T cells (CD3+CD56+NKG2C+, CD3+CD56+NKG2C- and CD3+CD56-NKG2C+).

This specimen consisted of PBMCs from blood, obtained on the day of vaccination. This chain joins TRBV4-3 and TRBJ2-5; TRBD2 matches 10 bases. This TCR came from a man aged 50 to 60 who received an inactivated influenza vaccine. The CDR3 is CASSQDRASGGFGTQYF. The CDR3 coding sequence is TGCGCCAGCAGCCAAGATCGGGCTAGCGGGGGTTTTGGGACCCAGTACTTC.